This T cell receptor (beta chain) was observed in a study of vaccination and CD4 T cells after COVID-19. Study context: Participants, all vaccine recipients, received two doses of either BNT162b2 or mRNA-1273. Broader study findings: Early timepoints after natural infection were not analyzed in these convalescent patients.

Sequenced with the Oncomine TCR Beta short-read assay was DNA taken from cultured CD4+ T cells. TCRdb re-analysed the PCR reads in MiXCR, keeping a single row per CDR3 protein. Seen here are roughly 14,000 distinct CDR3 sequences, about 53% observed once, and the top ten hold 9.5% to 13%. Trimming cost V 2 bases and J 5 bases; bases outside gene matches: 15. Germline CDR1 and CDR2: SGHVS and FNYEAQ. This CDR3 region has 18 residues. Treatment meaning: roughly ten-day PBMC culture with coronavirus spike peptide pools or control peptides (ViraFEST assay). With regard to this clonotype: Its antigen is unidentified.

The sample in question was CD4+ T cells from blood, cultured in vitro, obtained before SARS-CoV-2 vaccination. This receptor was taken from a human donor who had recovered from COVID-19. The chain joins TRBV7-6 to TRBJ2-7; 10 nucleotides align to TRBD2. The CDR3 protein is CASSLPQSPGLAFHEQYF. CDR3 in DNA: TGTGCCAGCAGCTTACCTCAGAGCCCGGGACTAGCGTTCCACGAGCAGTACTTC.